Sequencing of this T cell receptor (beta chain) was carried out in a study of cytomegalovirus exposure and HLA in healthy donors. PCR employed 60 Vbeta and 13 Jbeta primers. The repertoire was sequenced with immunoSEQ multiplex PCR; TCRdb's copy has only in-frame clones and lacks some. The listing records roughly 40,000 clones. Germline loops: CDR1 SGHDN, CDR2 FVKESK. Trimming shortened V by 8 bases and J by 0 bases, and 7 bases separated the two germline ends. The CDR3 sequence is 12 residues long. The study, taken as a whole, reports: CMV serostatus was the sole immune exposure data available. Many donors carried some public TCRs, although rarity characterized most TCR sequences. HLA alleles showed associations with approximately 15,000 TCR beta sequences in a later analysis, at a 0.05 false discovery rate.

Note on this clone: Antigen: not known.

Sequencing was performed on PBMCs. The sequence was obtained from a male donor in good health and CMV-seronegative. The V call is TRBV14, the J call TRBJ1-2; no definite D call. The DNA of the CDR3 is TGTGCCAGCGAGACTCCTAACTATGGCTACACCTTC. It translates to CASETPNYGYTF.